Following are 31 T cell receptor beta chains from one sample sequenced in a study of cytomegalovirus exposure and HLA in healthy donors. This PCR relied on a set of 60 Vbeta primers and 13 Jbeta primers. The data were produced by immunoSEQ multiplex PCR, yet TCRdb's version contains in-frame clones alone and is incomplete. The data contain some 130,000 clones, approximately 79% of them seen just once; the ten biggest clones take up 6.5%. The sample consisted of PBMCs. These receptors were obtained from a man aged 35 to 55 in good health and CMV-seropositive.

V and J are TRBV7-6 and TRBJ2-1; a possible D gene is TRBD2 (6 bases). Germline loops: CDR1 SGHVS, CDR2 FNYEAQ. V gave up 4 bases and J gave up 7 bases, with 8 bases separating them. This CDR3 region has 12 residues. Here the CDR3 DNA reads TGTGCCAGCAGCTCCCTAGCGAATGAGCAGTTCTTC. It codes for CASSSLANEQFF.

This clone has just one count. This chain uses TRBV19 with TRBJ1-5; 7 bases map to TRBD1. The CDR3 runs 14 residues. Germline loops: CDR1 LNHDA, CDR2 SQIVND (reference sequence). Losses at the gene ends were 1 base for V and 4 bases for J; bases not matched to a gene: 1. In nucleotides, the CDR3 is TGTGCCAGTAGTATAGTGACAGGGAATCAGCCCCAGCATTTT. Its protein is CASSIVTGNQPQHF.

The CDR3 loop reads CASSYSGDLLYEQYF. The CDR3 DNA sequence: TGTGCCAGCAGTTACTCGGGAGATCTTCTCTACGAGCAGTACTTC. This chain connects TRBV6-5 to TRBJ2-7; a weak D match, TRBD2 (5 bases). V was clipped by 0 bases and J by 3 bases, with 12 bases between them. From germline, CDR1 is MNHEY and CDR2 SVGAGI. The CDR3 sequence is 15 residues long.

This sequence joins TRBV10-3 and TRBJ1-1; D is perhaps TRBD1 (5 bases). This CDR3 spans 14 amino acids. Germline V gene data show CDR1 as ENHRY and CDR2 as SYGVKD. Between the trimmed V and J ends, which lost 3 bases and 1 base, there was a span of 9 bases. The CDR3 spells CAISDLDRNTEAFF. DNA of the CDR3: TGTGCCATCAGTGATCTAGACAGGAACACTGAAGCTTTCTTT.

This clone was recorded once. The CDR3 nucleotides read TGTGCCAGCAGCTTGACCCAACCAGGGGGAACTAATGAAAAACTGTTTTTT. It yields the protein CASSLTQPGGTNEKLFF. The rearrangement joins TRBV5-5 to TRBJ1-4; the match to TRBD1 covers 7 bases. The CDR3 is made up of 17 amino acids. V shed 1 base, J shed 1 base, and the junction held 7 bases outside the gene matches. The germline V gene has CDR1 SGHKS and CDR2 YYEKEE (reference sequence).

The chain carries TRBV6-4 and TRBJ2-5, with D unclear. The DNA end is a closer match to TRBJ2-7, so the J assignment may be wrong. This CDR3 is 12 amino acids long. Germline-derived CDR1 and CDR2 are MRHNA and SNTAGT. The CDR3 protein is CASSDDPYEQYF. As DNA, the CDR3 is TGTGCCAGCAGTGACGATCCCTACGAGCAGTACTTC.

The gene calls are TRBV15 and TRBJ2-3; a weak D match, TRBD1 (6 bases). V was clipped by 5 bases and J by 2 bases, with 8 bases between them. CDR1 and CDR2 (germline): LNHNV, YYDKDF (reference sequence). The CDR3 has 13 amino acids. The CDR3 spells CATSGQNTDTQYF. In nucleotides, the CDR3 is TGTGCCACCAGCGGACAGAACACAGATACGCAGTATTTT.

This rearrangement joins TRBV7-2 to TRBJ2-7, with 9 bases lining up with TRBD1. Germline-derived CDR1 and CDR2 are SGHTA and FQGNSA. CDR3 length: 15 residues. The V segment lost 2 bases and the J segment 1 base; nucleotides outside the gene matches: 3. CDR3 sequence reads: CASSLYRGPSYEQYF. The CDR3, as DNA: TGTGCCAGCAGCTTATACAGGGGGCCTTCCTACGAGCAGTACTTC.

This sequence joins TRBV6-5 and TRBJ2-4; 8 bases fit TRBD1. The germline CDR1 and CDR2 sequences are MNHEY and SVGAGI. CDR3 length: 15 residues. J lost 6 bases, V lost 4 bases, and 8 bases had no gene match. CDR3 sequence reads: CASSFIGQGGNIQYF. For the CDR3, the DNA is TGTGCCAGCAGTTTCATTGGACAGGGCGGAAACATTCAGTACTTC.

The chain joins TRBV28 to TRBJ1-1, with D possibly matching TRBD1 (6 bases). Trimming shortened V by 7 bases and J by 2 bases, and 14 bases separated the two germline ends. Germline CDR1 is MDHEN and CDR2 is SYDVKM. There are 14 residues in the CDR3. CDR3 DNA: TGTGCCAGCACCCAGACAGGATCCAACACTGAAGCTTTCTTT. Its protein is CASTQTGSNTEAFF.

This clone was seen a handful of times. In DNA, the CDR3 is TGCAGCGTAACAGGGGGCAATAATGAAAAACTGTTTTTT. The encoded protein is CSVTGGNNEKLFF. The V call is TRBV29-1, the J call TRBJ1-4; 9 nucleotides agree with TRBD1. Trimming removed 6 bases from V and 4 bases from J; junction bases left unmatched: 3. Per germline, CDR1 SQVTM and CDR2 ANQGSEA. The CDR3 is made up of 13 amino acids.

The V gene is TRBV7-3, the J gene TRBJ2-2, with 7 bases identical to TRBD2. V trimming: 1 base; J trimming: 5 bases; junction bases outside the gene matches: 4. The CDR3 consists of 15 residues. In germline, CDR1 is SGHTA, CDR2 FQGTGA. The DNA of the CDR3 is TGTGCCAGCAGCTTAAGCGGGAGAGGGACCGGGGAGCTGTTTTTT. Translation: CASSLSGRGTGELFF.

This clone appeared a few times. This chain joins TRBV6-1 and TRBJ1-2; 10 nucleotides match TRBD1. The germline gives CDR1 MNHNS, CDR2 SASEGT. The CDR3 loop spans 13 amino acids. Unmatched junction bases numbered 3, after V lost 7 bases and J lost 4 bases. CDR3 protein: CASKDRGIYGYTF. CDR3 nucleotide sequence: TGTGCCAGCAAGGACAGGGGGATCTATGGCTACACCTTC.

This clone is a singleton in its sample. V gene TRBV18 combines with J gene TRBJ1-4; 10 bases agree with TRBD1. This CDR3 contains 14 residues. V lost 2 bases to trimming and J lost 8 bases; unmatched junction nucleotides: 2. Looked up from germline, CDR1 is KGHSH and CDR2 is LQKENI. CDR3 region: CASSPGTGAEKLFF. The CDR3 DNA follows: TGTGCCAGCTCACCAGGGACAGGGGCGGAAAAACTGTTTTTT.

The chain combines TRBV5-1 with TRBJ1-1; D not resolved. The V gene's germline CDR1 is SGHRS and CDR2 YFSETQ. The CDR3 extends over 12 amino acids. The V gene lost 4 bases and the J gene lost 1 base, with 5 bases spanning the gap. The CDR3: CASSLPNTEAFF. The CDR3 nucleotides are TGCGCCAGCAGCCTCCCGAACACTGAAGCTTTCTTT.

The rearrangement links TRBV29-1 to TRBJ2-5; 10 positions match TRBD2. Germline loops: CDR1 SQVTM, CDR2 ANQGSEA. With 7 bases clipped from V and 5 bases from J, the junction kept 16 bases outside the gene matches. The CDR3 has 16 amino acids. CDR3 DNA: TGCAGCGCCGGAGGTCTAGCGGGAGTGCGAACGGAGACCCAGTACTTC. This encodes CSAGGLAGVRTETQYF.

As DNA, the CDR3 is TGCGCCAGCAGCTGGTCCGGGACAGGGAACTACGAGCAGTACTTC. Protein: CASSWSGTGNYEQYF. The chain couples TRBV5-1 to TRBJ2-7; TRBD1 matches at 9 bases. CDR1 is SGHRS and CDR2 is YFSETQ in the germline V gene. The J segment lost 3 bases and the V segment lost 3 bases, leaving 7 bases of the junction unmatched. There are 15 residues in the CDR3.

The chain combines TRBV14 with TRBJ2-7; no firm D call. The germline CDR1 and CDR2 sequences are SGHDN and FVKESK. Trimming cost V 4 bases and J 2 bases, with 15 bases left between them. There are 15 residues in the CDR3. The CDR3 DNA sequence: TGTGCCAGCAGCCCACGGGTCTACACAACCTACGAGCAGTACTTC. This encodes CASSPRVYTTYEQYF.

In DNA, the CDR3 is TGTGCCAGGCCTAGCGGGAGAGAGACCCAGTACTTC. It yields the protein CARPSGRETQYF. This chain joins TRBV19 and TRBJ2-5; 10 bases align to TRBD2. The CDR3 has 12 amino acids. Trimming took 9 bases from V and 4 from J; bases not matched to a gene: 2. Germline V gene sequence: CDR1 LNHDA, CDR2 SQIVND (reference sequence).

V gene TRBV27 combines with J gene TRBJ2-3, with 11 bases matching TRBD2. J lost 3 bases, V lost 0 bases, and 5 bases had no gene match. This CDR3 comprises 17 residues. Germline V gives CDR1 MNHEY, CDR2 SMNVEV (reference sequence). The CDR3 region has the DNA TGTGCCAGCAGTTTATCCCAGACTAGCGGGATAACAGATACGCAGTATTTT. Amino acids: CASSLSQTSGITDTQYF.

The sample holds one count of this clone. J is TRBJ2-2 and V is TRBV6-6; TRBD1 might be the D (6 bases). The CDR3 has 15 residues. V lost 6 bases and J lost 2, with 13 bases in between. Germline-derived CDR1 and CDR2 are MNHNY and SVGAGI (reference sequence). The CDR3: CASRPDRFNTGELFF. The CDR3 DNA sequence: TGTGCCAGCAGGCCCGACAGGTTTAACACCGGGGAGCTGTTTTTT.

The chain recombines TRBV5-1 with TRBJ2-5, with D uncertain. Trimming left V 4 bases short and J 4 bases short, with 11 bases between. Germline-derived CDR1 and CDR2 are SGHRS and YFSETQ. The length of the CDR3 is 13 residues. In DNA form, the CDR3 reads TGCGCCAGCAGCGCCACTGCTGCAGAGACCCAGTACTTC. Its translation is CASSATAAETQYF.

The chain has TRBV19 and TRBJ1-1; D is undetermined. The CDR3 sequence is 15 residues long. From germline, CDR1 is LNHDA and CDR2 SQIVND (reference sequence). Trimming removed 2 bases from V and 4 bases from J, with 14 bases in between. CDR3: CASSIREGVVTEAFF. CDR3 nucleotides: TGTGCCAGTAGTATAAGGGAGGGAGTGGTCACTGAAGCTTTCTTT.

J is TRBJ2-5 and V is TRBV2; TRBD2 is a possible D gene (6 bases). Germline V gives CDR1 SNHLY, CDR2 FYNNEI. This CDR3 contains 15 residues. The V and J ends lost 1 base and 11 bases respectively, with 20 bases between them. CDR3 region: CASSEEGGVYWRQYF. The CDR3 DNA sequence: TGTGCCAGCAGTGAAGAGGGCGGGGTCTATTGGCGGCAGTACTTC. Full variable domain (missing parts from reference TRBV2 and TRBJ2-5): EPEVTQTPSHQVTQMGQEVILRCVPISNHLYFYWYRQILGQKVEFLVSFYNNEISEKSEIFDDQFSVERPDGSNFTLKIRSTKLEDSAMYFCASSEEGGVYWRQYFGPGTRLLVL.

This chain links TRBV19 with TRBJ1-5, with D maybe TRBD1 (6 bases). This CDR3 comprises 13 residues. V lost 7 bases to trimming and J lost 6 bases, with 13 bases between them. Germline values: CDR1 LNHDA, CDR2 SQIVND (reference sequence). As DNA, the CDR3 is TGTGCCAGTAACGGGGGGCGTCTTCAGCCCCAGCATTTT. It encodes CASNGGRLQPQHF.

The rearrangement joins TRBV6-5 to TRBJ2-1; possible D gene TRBD2, 6 bases. V shed 4 bases and J shed 6 bases, with 10 bases lying between them. The CDR3 spans 13 residues. Per the germline V gene, CDR1 is MNHEY and CDR2 is SVGAGI. In DNA form, the CDR3 reads TGTGCCAGCAGTTTAGCGGAGGGCAATGAGCAGTTCTTC. This sequence encodes CASSLAEGNEQFF.

This rearrangement joins TRBV7-2 to TRBJ2-3; 10 nucleotides match TRBD2. V was pared by 6 bases and J by 0 bases, with 9 bases of the junction left unmatched. The germline gives CDR1 SGHTA, CDR2 FQGNSA. This CDR3 has 17 amino acids. Here the CDR3 reads CASSPAGGPLSTDTQYF. The CDR3 DNA reads as TGTGCCAGCAGTCCAGCGGGAGGGCCCCTTAGCACAGATACGCAGTATTTT.

V usage is TRBV6-5 and J usage is TRBJ2-1; 10 bases align to TRBD2. V was clipped by 6 bases and J by 2 bases; unmatched bases: 4. This CDR3 is built from 15 residues. In germline, CDR1 is MNHEY, CDR2 SVGAGI. The DNA for the CDR3 is TGTGCCAGCAGCGACGGACTAGCGGCCTACAATGAGCAGTTCTTC. Its translation is CASSDGLAAYNEQFF.

This clone appeared a single time. The J gene is TRBJ2-7, the V gene TRBV11-2; 7 nucleotides align to TRBD1. Germline CDR1 SGHAT, CDR2 FQNNGV. There are 15 residues in the CDR3. J gave up 0 bases and V 5 bases, and 7 bases lay outside the gene matches. CDR3 region: CASSTGTANSYEQYF. The DNA of the CDR3 is TGTGCCAGCAGCACAGGGACAGCAAACTCCTACGAGCAGTACTTC. The whole variable domain, filled in from reference TRBV11-2 and TRBJ2-7, reads EAGVAQSPRYKIIEKRQSVAFWCNPISGHATLYWYQQILGQGPKLLIQFQNNGVVDDSQLPKDRFSAERLKGVDSTLKIQPAKLEDSAVYLCASSTGTANSYEQYFGPGTRLTVT.

V usage is TRBV9 and J usage is TRBJ2-1, with a possible D match to TRBD2 (6 bases). The CDR3 contains 14 residues. Germline assignment: CDR1 SGDLS and CDR2 YYNGEE. The ends were cut back, 4 bases at V and 3 bases at J, with 11 bases in the middle. The CDR3 nucleotides are TGTGCCAGCAGCTTCCGGGAGAGCTACAATGAGCAGTTCTTC. It codes for CASSFRESYNEQFF. The complete variable domain, with remaining parts taken from reference TRBV9 and TRBJ2-1, reads DSGVTQTPKHLITATGQRVTLRCSPRSGDLSVYWYQQSLDQGLQFLIQYYNGEERAKGNILERFSAQQFPDLHSELNLSSLELGDSALYFCASSFRESYNEQFFGPGTRLTVL.

On this clone: A read error may produce the germline difference seen at one junction end. This chain joins TRBV15 and TRBJ2-7, with 8 bases lining up with TRBD1. Germline V gives CDR1 LNHNV, CDR2 YYDKDF (reference sequence). The CDR3 loop spans 16 amino acids. The DNA for the CDR3 is TGTGCCACCAGCAGAGATGGGCGGACAGGGACATACGGGCAGTACTTC. Translation: CATSRDGRTGTYGQYF.